This T cell receptor (beta chain) was retrieved from a study of T cell responses to AZD1222 COVID-19 vaccine. Here immunoSEQ multiplex PCR was the method, and the copy in TCRdb shows in-frame clones only, minus some. The table shows over 130,000 clones, with about nine tenths occurring only once. The clonotype was recovered from an adult who received the AZD1222 COVID-19 vaccine. Material: peripheral blood, obtained 28 days after the second AZD1222 dose.

The CDR3, as DNA: TGTGCCACCAGTGACCCAGGGGCGGGGACCGGGGAGCTGTTTTTT. Its translation is CATSDPGAGTGELFF. V is TRBV24-1 and J is TRBJ2-2, with D tentatively TRBD1 or TRBD2 (6 bases each). V lost 4 bases to trimming and J lost 5 bases, with 13 bases between them. This CDR3 region has 15 residues. Germline loops: CDR1 KGHDR, CDR2 SFDVKD.